This is a list of T cell receptor beta chains from one sample in a study of blood T cells in healthy people across ages. TCRdb independently ran MiXCR on the 5' RACE reads; one entry per CDR3 protein. The sample contains over 500,000 distinct CDR3 sequences, roughly a quarter of which appear only once. These data also formed part of another study, on T cells of mothers and their children.

The sample comprised blood. The receptors were sampled from a boy younger than 10 in good health. Both conserved end residues are part of each CDR3. D genes are given only for firm matches. For some rows the clone size is stated as once, few or many, or as a class when expanded; others skip it.

CAIRGAQNTEAFF,TGTGCCATAAGGGGGGCCCAGAACACTGAAGCTTTCTTT,TRBJ1-1,TRBV10-3,-,-
CSARPGATNYGHTF,TGCAGTGCTAGACCAGGGGCTACTAACTATGGCCACACCTTC,TRBJ1-2,TRBV20-1,few,-
CASSQDRSARRGGRETQYF,TGTGCCAGCAGCCAAGATCGGTCTGCACGGCGGGGGGGCCGAGAGACCCAGTACTTC,TRBJ2-5,TRBV3-1,-,TRBD2
CASSTTGLQETQYF,TGTGCCAGCAGCACGACGGGGTTACAAGAGACCCAGTACTTC,TRBJ2-5,TRBV6-5,-,-
CASTKVTQETQYF,TGTGCCAGCACCAAGGTGACACAAGAGACCCAGTACTTC,TRBJ2-5,TRBV6-6,-,-
CASSLGQLEPYGYTF,TGCGCCAGCAGCTTGGGGCAGTTGGAACCCTATGGCTACACCTTC,TRBJ1-2,TRBV5-1,few,-
CASSQPTEANYGYTF,TGTGCCAGCAGCCAACCCACTGAAGCTAACTATGGCTACACCTTC,TRBJ1-2,TRBV3-1,few,-
CASSSSFWDRNEKLFF,TGTGCCAGCAGTTCGTCCTTTTGGGACAGGAATGAAAAACTGTTTTTT,TRBJ1-4,TRBV6-5,-,TRBD1
CASSFNGGARETQYF,TGTGCCAGCAGCTTCAACGGGGGGGCACGGGAGACCCAGTACTTC,TRBJ2-5,TRBV7-2,-,TRBD2
CASSGGPDYGYTF,TGTGCCAGCAGCGGGGGGCCGGACTATGGCTACACCTTC,TRBJ1-2,TRBV2,-,-
CAISEGLAGLNF,TGTGCCATCAGTGAGGGACTAGCGGGGTTGAATTTT,TRBJ2-3,TRBV10-3,few,TRBD2
CASSFGLAEETQYF,TGCGCCAGCAGTTTTGGACTAGCGGAAGAGACCCAGTACTTC,TRBJ2-5,TRBV5-1,few,TRBD2
CASNRDDQETQYF,TGTGCCAGCAACCGGGACGATCAAGAGACCCAGTACTTC,TRBJ2-5,TRBV6-6,few,-
CATRTSTGVYNEQFF,TGTGCCACCAGAACATCGACAGGGGTCTACAATGAGCAGTTCTTC,TRBJ2-1,TRBV15,-,TRBD1
CASSRPGENTIYF,TGTGCCAGCAGCCGCCCGGGGGAGAACACCATATATTTT,TRBJ1-3,TRBV6-2/TRBV6-3,few,-
CASSLTGSGYEQYF,TGTGCCAGCAGTTTAACGGGGTCGGGGTACGAGCAGTACTTC,TRBJ2-7,TRBV12-3/TRBV12-4,-,-
CSHSEGGAYEQYF,TGCAGCCATAGTGAAGGGGGTGCCTACGAGCAGTACTTC,TRBJ2-7,TRBV29-1,-,-
CASSLVGEVRTEAFF,TGTGCCAGCAGCTTAGTCGGAGAAGTAAGGACTGAAGCTTTCTTT,TRBJ1-1,TRBV7-8,few,-
CASRPTDNYGYTF,TGTGCCAGCAGACCCACGGATAACTATGGCTACACCTTC,TRBJ1-2,TRBV12-3/TRBV12-4,-,-
CASSQETWRDNEQFF,TGTGCCAGCAGCCAAGAGACGTGGCGGGACAATGAGCAGTTCTTC,TRBJ2-1,TRBV14,-,-
CASSFGTSGGEKQFF,TGTGCCAGCAGTTTCGGGACTAGCGGGGGGGAAAAGCAGTTCTTC,TRBJ2-1,TRBV27,few,TRBD2
CASSFERGGYEQYF,TGTGCCAGCAGCTTCGAGAGGGGAGGGTACGAGCAGTACTTC,TRBJ2-7,TRBV7-2,few,TRBD2
CASIQVWGDSTEAFF,TGTGCCAGCATCCAGGTTTGGGGGGATTCCACTGAAGCTTTCTTT,TRBJ1-1,TRBV6-6,-,-
CGARVASGDRAQYF,TGCGGTGCTAGAGTGGCTAGCGGGGACAGGGCCCAGTACTTC,TRBJ2-5,TRBV20-1,few,-
CASNRGWGAYEQYF,TGTGCCAGCAATAGAGGATGGGGGGCCTACGAGCAGTACTTC,TRBJ2-7,TRBV6-2/TRBV6-3,few,-
CASRLAGDRETQYF,TGTGCCAGCAGACTAGCGGGAGATCGGGAGACCCAGTACTTC,TRBJ2-5,TRBV6-2/TRBV6-3,few,TRBD2
CAWSARDRETQYF,TGTGCCTGGAGTGCTAGGGATCGGGAGACCCAGTACTTC,TRBJ2-5,TRBV30,few,-
CSVQIGSGSGETQYF,TGCAGCGTGCAAATTGGATCCGGGAGTGGCGAGACCCAGTACTTC,TRBJ2-5,TRBV29-1,many,-
CASSYSKDTGNTIYF,TGTGCCAGCAGTTACTCGAAGGACACCGGAAACACCATATATTTT,TRBJ1-3,TRBV6-6,-,-
CASNPQGFSGANVLTF,TGTGCCAGCAACCCACAGGGTTTCTCTGGGGCCAACGTCCTGACTTTC,TRBJ2-6,TRBV5-6,-,-
CAWSVHGRGDEQFF,TGTGCCTGGAGTGTTCACGGGAGGGGGGATGAGCAGTTCTTC,TRBJ2-1,TRBV30,-,TRBD2
CASSSYLGATEAFF,TGTGCCAGCTCTTCGTATCTAGGGGCCACTGAAGCTTTCTTT,TRBJ1-1,TRBV27,-,-
CATSDVGSTNEKLFF,TGTGCCACCAGTGATGTGGGATCAACTAATGAAAAACTGTTTTTT,TRBJ1-4,TRBV24-1,few,-
CASSFEGRETQYF,TGTGCCAGCAGCTTCGAGGGGAGGGAGACCCAGTACTTC,TRBJ2-5,TRBV11-2,-,-
CATSRAGGGKNIQYF,TGTGCCACCAGCAGAGCTGGGGGCGGCAAAAACATTCAGTACTTC,TRBJ2-4,TRBV15,few,-
CSAREGGYETQYF,TGCAGTGCTAGAGAAGGGGGGTATGAGACCCAGTACTTC,TRBJ2-5,TRBV20-1,few,-
CASSFQGPNHYEQYF,TGTGCCAGCAGTTTTCAGGGGCCCAACCACTACGAGCAGTACTTC,TRBJ2-7,TRBV12-3/TRBV12-4,few,-
CASSLATGTDGYTF,TGTGCCAGCAGCTTAGCGACGGGAACTGATGGCTACACCTTC,TRBJ1-2,TRBV7-8,once,-
CASSSQTVYGYTF,TGTGCCAGCAGTTCCCAGACCGTCTATGGCTACACCTTC,TRBJ1-2,TRBV12-3/TRBV12-4,few,-
CASALGDEQYF,TGTGCCAGCGCTCTAGGAGACGAGCAGTACTTC,TRBJ2-7,TRBV6-6,-,-
CASSLGQLNTEAFF,TGTGCCAGCAGTTTGGGACAGCTAAACACTGAAGCTTTCTTT,TRBJ1-1,TRBV6-5,many,TRBD1
CASSETGRQPQHF,TGCGCCAGCAGTGAAACGGGGAGACAGCCCCAGCATTTT,TRBJ1-5,TRBV4-3,-,-
CSARGVGEQFF,TGCAGTGCTAGAGGCGTCGGCGAGCAGTTCTTC,TRBJ2-1,TRBV20-1,few,-
CASSSTSVRETQYF,TGTGCCAGCAGCTCGACTAGCGTCCGAGAGACCCAGTACTTC,TRBJ2-5,TRBV7-2,many,TRBD2
CAISGVSGRGETQYF,TGTGCCATCAGTGGCGTAAGCGGGAGAGGGGAGACCCAGTACTTC,TRBJ2-5,TRBV10-3,few,TRBD2
CSARDGGVSWDTQYF,TGCAGTGCTAGAGATGGTGGAGTATCGTGGGATACGCAGTATTTT,TRBJ2-3,TRBV20-1,-,-
CASIEPGHPSNEQFF,TGTGCCAGCATTGAACCGGGACACCCGTCCAATGAGCAGTTCTTC,TRBJ2-1,TRBV28,few,-
CAISEPGQGDGYTF,TGTGCCATCAGTGAGCCTGGACAGGGGGATGGCTACACCTTC,TRBJ1-2,TRBV10-3,-,TRBD1
CASSQDSAGNYGYTF,TGTGCCAGCAGCCAAGATTCAGCAGGGAACTATGGCTACACCTTC,TRBJ1-2,TRBV3-1,many,-
CASSSGSGVSTDTQYF,TGTGCCAGCAGTTCCGGGAGCGGGGTTAGCACAGATACGCAGTATTTT,TRBJ2-3,TRBV7-2,many,TRBD2
CASSYRDRDLKTQYF,TGTGCCAGCAGCTATCGGGACAGGGACCTTAAGACCCAGTACTTC,TRBJ2-5,TRBV21-1,-,-
CASSPSQGAGEKLFF,TGTGCCAGCAGCCCGTCTCAGGGGGCGGGGGAAAAACTGTTTTTT,TRBJ1-4,TRBV14,few,TRBD1
CASSEGAAATQYF,TGTGCCAGCAGTGAGGGGGCAGCGGCGACCCAGTACTTC,TRBJ2-5,TRBV7-3,-,TRBD1